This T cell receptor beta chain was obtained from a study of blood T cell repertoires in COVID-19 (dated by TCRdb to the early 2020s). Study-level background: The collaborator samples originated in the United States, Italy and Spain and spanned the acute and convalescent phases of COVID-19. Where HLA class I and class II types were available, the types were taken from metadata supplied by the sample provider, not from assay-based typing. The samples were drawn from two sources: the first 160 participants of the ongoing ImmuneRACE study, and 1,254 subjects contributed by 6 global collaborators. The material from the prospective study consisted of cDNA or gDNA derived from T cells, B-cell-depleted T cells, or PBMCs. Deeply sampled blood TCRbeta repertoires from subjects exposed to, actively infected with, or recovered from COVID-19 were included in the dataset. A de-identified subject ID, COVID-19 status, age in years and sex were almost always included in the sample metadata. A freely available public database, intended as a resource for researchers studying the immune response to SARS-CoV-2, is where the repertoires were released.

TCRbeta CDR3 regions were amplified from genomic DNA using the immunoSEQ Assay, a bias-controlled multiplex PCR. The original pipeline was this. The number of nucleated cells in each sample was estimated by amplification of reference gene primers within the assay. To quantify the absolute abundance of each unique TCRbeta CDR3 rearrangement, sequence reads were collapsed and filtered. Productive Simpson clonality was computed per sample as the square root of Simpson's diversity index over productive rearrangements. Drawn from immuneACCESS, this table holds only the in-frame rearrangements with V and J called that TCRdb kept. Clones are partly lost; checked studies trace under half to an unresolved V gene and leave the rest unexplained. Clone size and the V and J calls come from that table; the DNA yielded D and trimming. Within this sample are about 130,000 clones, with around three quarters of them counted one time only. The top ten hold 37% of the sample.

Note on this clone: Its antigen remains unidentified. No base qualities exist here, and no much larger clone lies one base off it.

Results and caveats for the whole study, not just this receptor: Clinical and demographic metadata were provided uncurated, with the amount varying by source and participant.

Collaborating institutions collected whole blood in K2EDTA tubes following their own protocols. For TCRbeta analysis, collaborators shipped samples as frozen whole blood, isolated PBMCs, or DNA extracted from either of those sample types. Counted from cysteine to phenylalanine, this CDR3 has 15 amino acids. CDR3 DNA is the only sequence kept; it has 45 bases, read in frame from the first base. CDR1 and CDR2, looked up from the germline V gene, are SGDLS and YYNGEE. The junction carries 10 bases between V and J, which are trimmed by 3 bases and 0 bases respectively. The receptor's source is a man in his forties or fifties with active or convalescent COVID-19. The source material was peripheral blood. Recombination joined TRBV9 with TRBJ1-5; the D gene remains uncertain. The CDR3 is CASSANTISNQPQHF. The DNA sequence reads TGTGCCAGCAGCGCCAACACCATTAGCAATCAGCCCCAGCATTTT.